This is a list of T cell receptor beta chains from one sample in a study of T cell responses to AZD1222 COVID-19 vaccine. This table comes from immunoSEQ multiplex PCR, and its TCRdb copy is limited to in-frame clones, with some not included. The table has about 140,000 clones, 92% seen once; the top ten hold about 5%. The source material was peripheral blood, sampled on day 0 of AZD1222 vaccination. These TCRs come from an adult in good health. Both conserved end residues are part of each CDR3. The order of the fields is CDR3 DNA, CDR3 protein, V gene, CDR3 length, clone size, J gene, D gene. D genes are given only for firm matches. Only some rows state a clone size, as once, few, many or a class for expanded clones.

CDR3 DNA: TGTGCCAGCAGTTATGCCCGTACAGCGACCAATCAGCCCCAGCATTTT
CDR3 protein: CASSYARTATNQPQHF
V gene: TRBV6-2/TRBV6-3
CDR3 length: 16
clone size: .
J gene: TRBJ1-5
D gene: .

CDR3 DNA: TGCGCCAGCAGTGAGGAGGGGGACTACTACGAGCAGTACTTC
CDR3 protein: CASSEEGDYYEQYF
V gene: TRBV10-2
CDR3 length: 14
clone size: .
J gene: TRBJ2-7
D gene: .

CDR3 DNA: TGTGCCAGCAGCCATAGCGGGGCTATCTCCTACAATGAGCAGTTCTTC
CDR3 protein: CASSHSGAISYNEQFF
V gene: TRBV7-9
CDR3 length: 16
clone size: once
J gene: TRBJ2-1
D gene: TRBD2

CDR3 DNA: TGTGCCAGCAGCCAAGACTCGGGGGGTCCCTACGAGCAGTACTTC
CDR3 protein: CASSQDSGGPYEQYF
V gene: TRBV4-2
CDR3 length: 15
clone size: .
J gene: TRBJ2-7
D gene: TRBD2

CDR3 DNA: TGCAGTGCTATCCGTCCGGAGACCCAGTACTTC
CDR3 protein: CSAIRPETQYF
V gene: TRBV20-1
CDR3 length: 11
clone size: .
J gene: TRBJ2-5
D gene: .

CDR3 DNA: TGTGCCAGCAGGGCTGGGGTGGGATTGATCAGTGGTGAGCAGTTCTTC
CDR3 protein: CASRAGVGLISGEQFF
V gene: TRBV7-8
CDR3 length: 16
clone size: .
J gene: TRBJ2-1
D gene: .

CDR3 DNA: TGTGCCAGCAGCTTGGCTGGGTCCGGGTCAAACATTCAGTACTTC
CDR3 protein: CASSLAGSGSNIQYF
V gene: TRBV5-4
CDR3 length: 15
clone size: .
J gene: TRBJ2-4
D gene: .

CDR3 DNA: TGTGCCAGCAGCCGAGGACCGTGGGACAGGGACTCCTACGAGCAGTACTTC
CDR3 protein: CASSRGPWDRDSYEQYF
V gene: TRBV6-6
CDR3 length: 17
clone size: .
J gene: TRBJ2-7
D gene: TRBD1

CDR3 DNA: TGTGCCAGCGGACAGTGGGGGACGCCCCGACAGTACTTC
CDR3 protein: CASGQWGTPRQYF
V gene: TRBV6-5
CDR3 length: 13
clone size: .
J gene: TRBJ2-7
D gene: .

CDR3 DNA: TGTGCCAGTAACCCTCTGACTAGCGGGAGGAGCAATGAGCAGTTCTTC
CDR3 protein: CASNPLTSGRSNEQFF
V gene: TRBV19
CDR3 length: 16
clone size: .
J gene: TRBJ2-1
D gene: TRBD2

CDR3 DNA: TGTGCCAGCAGCTTGACTAAAGAGACCCAGTACTTC
CDR3 protein: CASSLTKETQYF
V gene: TRBV5-6
CDR3 length: 12
clone size: .
J gene: TRBJ2-5
D gene: .

CDR3 DNA: TGTGCCAGCAGGGGGGATGGAAACACCATATATTTT
CDR3 protein: CASRGDGNTIYF
V gene: TRBV6-4
CDR3 length: 12
clone size: .
J gene: TRBJ1-3
D gene: .

CDR3 DNA: TGTGCCAGCAGCCAGGAGGGAAATGCAGAGACCCAGTACTTC
CDR3 protein: CASSQEGNAETQYF
V gene: TRBV3-1/TRBV3-2
CDR3 length: 14
clone size: .
J gene: TRBJ2-5
D gene: .

CDR3 DNA: TGTGCCAGCAGCTTGTCAGGTGGACAATCTAACTATGGCTACACCTTC
CDR3 protein: CASSLSGGQSNYGYTF
V gene: TRBV5-4
CDR3 length: 16
clone size: .
J gene: TRBJ1-2
D gene: .

CDR3 DNA: TGTGCCAGCATGCGTTTAGCGGGAGGGAGTGCGCAGTATTTT
CDR3 protein: CASMRLAGGSAQYF
V gene: TRBV2
CDR3 length: 14
clone size: .
J gene: TRBJ2-3
D gene: TRBD2

CDR3 DNA: TGCAGCGTTGTGGGGGACAGGGGGCCTAACTATGGCTACACCTTC
CDR3 protein: CSVVGDRGPNYGYTF
V gene: TRBV29-1
CDR3 length: 15
clone size: .
J gene: TRBJ1-2
D gene: TRBD1

CDR3 DNA: TGTGCCAGTAGTATCAACTTTTCCCTGACCTTC
CDR3 protein: CASSINFSLTF
V gene: TRBV19
CDR3 length: 11
clone size: .
J gene: TRBJ1-2
D gene: .

CDR3 DNA: TGTGCCAGCAGCTTGAGGAGATATAGCAATCAGCCCCAGCATTTT
CDR3 protein: CASSLRRYSNQPQHF
V gene: TRBV5-6
CDR3 length: 15
clone size: .
J gene: TRBJ1-5
D gene: .

CDR3 DNA: TGTGCCAGCAGTGAATGGCCCAGGGGGGTATTAAATTATGGCTACACCTTC
CDR3 protein: CASSEWPRGVLNYGYTF
V gene: TRBV6-1
CDR3 length: 17
clone size: .
J gene: TRBJ1-2
D gene: TRBD1

CDR3 DNA: TGCAGTGCTAGTACCGGGATACGGGGGACCCAGTACTTC
CDR3 protein: CSASTGIRGTQYF
V gene: TRBV20-1
CDR3 length: 13
clone size: .
J gene: TRBJ2-5
D gene: .

CDR3 DNA: TGTGCCAGCACGGTCAGGGGGGGAGGTTCACCCCTCCACTTT
CDR3 protein: CASTVRGGGSPLHF
V gene: TRBV6-5
CDR3 length: 14
clone size: .
J gene: TRBJ1-6
D gene: TRBD1

CDR3 DNA: TGTGCCATCAGTGAAGTGGGGAATGGGAACACTGAAGCTTTCTTT
CDR3 protein: CAISEVGNGNTEAFF
V gene: TRBV10-3
CDR3 length: 15
clone size: .
J gene: TRBJ1-1
D gene: .

CDR3 DNA: TGTGCCAGCAGTTACGGAGTGACAGGGGGCTCGGAGACCCAGTACTTC
CDR3 protein: CASSYGVTGGSETQYF
V gene: TRBV6-5
CDR3 length: 16
clone size: .
J gene: TRBJ2-5
D gene: TRBD1

CDR3 DNA: TGCGCCAGCAGTGAGTCGGGAGCCTTGAACACTGAAGCTTTCTTT
CDR3 protein: CASSESGALNTEAFF
V gene: TRBV10-2
CDR3 length: 15
clone size: .
J gene: TRBJ1-1
D gene: .

CDR3 DNA: TGTGCCAGTAGTATAGATTATGCAGGGCGGGCTGAAGCTTTCTTT
CDR3 protein: CASSIDYAGRAEAFF
V gene: TRBV19
CDR3 length: 15
clone size: once
J gene: TRBJ1-1
D gene: .

CDR3 DNA: TGCAGCGTCCAATTGACTAGCGGGAGTGACACAGATACGCAGTATTTT
CDR3 protein: CSVQLTSGSDTDTQYF
V gene: TRBV29-1
CDR3 length: 16
clone size: .
J gene: TRBJ2-3
D gene: TRBD2

CDR3 DNA: TGTGCCACCAGTGAAGAGTGGCCCGGGGAGCTGTTTTTT
CDR3 protein: CATSEEWPGELFF
V gene: TRBV24-1
CDR3 length: 13
clone size: .
J gene: TRBJ2-2
D gene: .

CDR3 DNA: TGTGCCAGTAGCCCTGAGGTCCTCCCGAATTCACCCCTCCACTTT
CDR3 protein: CASSPEVLPNSPLHF
V gene: TRBV19
CDR3 length: 15
clone size: .
J gene: TRBJ1-6
D gene: .

CDR3 DNA: TGTGCCAGCAGTCTTCAGGATCAAGAGACCCAGTACTTC
CDR3 protein: CASSLQDQETQYF
V gene: TRBV12-3/TRBV12-4
CDR3 length: 13
clone size: .
J gene: TRBJ2-5
D gene: .

CDR3 DNA: TGTGCCAGCAGCCCCCGAAGGCAAGAGACCCAGTACTTC
CDR3 protein: CASSPRRQETQYF
V gene: TRBV7-2
CDR3 length: 13
clone size: .
J gene: TRBJ2-5
D gene: .

CDR3 DNA: TGTGCCAGCAGGGAGGGTTTAGAGCAGTTCTTC
CDR3 protein: CASREGLEQFF
V gene: TRBV7-9
CDR3 length: 11
clone size: .
J gene: TRBJ2-1
D gene: .

CDR3 DNA: TGTGCCAGCAGTTTACTTAATTGGGGGACGGCGGAAGGGGAGACCCAGTACTTC
CDR3 protein: CASSLLNWGTAEGETQYF
V gene: TRBV28
CDR3 length: 18
clone size: .
J gene: TRBJ2-5
D gene: .

CDR3 DNA: TGTGCCACACGCGACAACTCCTACGAGCAGTACTTC
CDR3 protein: CATRDNSYEQYF
V gene: TRBV6-5
CDR3 length: 12
clone size: .
J gene: TRBJ2-7
D gene: .

CDR3 DNA: TGTGCCAGCAGCTTGGACCCAGGAATGGGGCAAGAGACCCAGTACTTC
CDR3 protein: CASSLDPGMGQETQYF
V gene: TRBV5-4
CDR3 length: 16
clone size: few
J gene: TRBJ2-5
D gene: .

CDR3 DNA: TGTGCCATCAGTGATCCCAGGCACCCGGAAGCTTTCTTT
CDR3 protein: CAISDPRHPEAFF
V gene: TRBV10-3
CDR3 length: 13
clone size: .
J gene: TRBJ1-1
D gene: .

CDR3 DNA: TGTGCCAGCAGCTTGGGACTAGCGGAGTACTCTGGGGCCAACGTCCTGACTTTC
CDR3 protein: CASSLGLAEYSGANVLTF
V gene: TRBV5-8
CDR3 length: 18
clone size: .
J gene: TRBJ2-6
D gene: TRBD2

CDR3 DNA: TGTGCCAGCAGCGGACCGAGGGCCCTACAAGAGACCCAGTACTTC
CDR3 protein: CASSGPRALQETQYF
V gene: TRBV9
CDR3 length: 15
clone size: .
J gene: TRBJ2-5
D gene: .

CDR3 DNA: TGTGCCACCAGTGATTATGGCTATGGCTACACCTTC
CDR3 protein: CATSDYGYGYTF
V gene: TRBV24-1
CDR3 length: 12
clone size: .
J gene: TRBJ1-2
D gene: .

CDR3 DNA: TGTGCCAGCAGTTTAAGGCAAGGGGGGAGTAACTATGGCTACACCTTC
CDR3 protein: CASSLRQGGSNYGYTF
V gene: TRBV27
CDR3 length: 16
clone size: .
J gene: TRBJ1-2
D gene: .

CDR3 DNA: TGTGCCAGCACCTTGGGGTGGGGGCGGGGCAATCAGCCCCAGCATTTT
CDR3 protein: CASTLGWGRGNQPQHF
V gene: TRBV28
CDR3 length: 16
clone size: few
J gene: TRBJ1-5
D gene: .